These 26 T cell receptor beta chains originate from one sample sequenced in a study of response to subunit inactivated influenza vaccine. Each CDR3 protein gets one entry after TCRdb re-called the RT-PCR reads with MiXCR. Counted here are approximately 570,000 distinct CDR3 sequences, approximately 7.6% occurring once; the ten biggest clones make up under 15%. The source was PBMCs from blood, collected less than 30 months after vaccination. The receptor set was obtained from a man between 45 and 75 years old who received an inactivated influenza vaccine.

At least ten counts were recorded for this clonotype. The V call is TRBV20-1, the J call TRBJ2-7; TRBD2 is a possible D gene (6 bases). Germline V gene sequence: CDR1 DFQATT, CDR2 SNEGSKA (reference sequence). The length of the CDR3 is 14 residues. V lost 3 bases and J 0 bases, leaving 12 bases between the germline ends. For the CDR3, the DNA is TGCAGTGCTAGGGGACTCGGGGGCTCCTACGAGCAGTACTTC. This encodes CSARGLGGSYEQYF.

This clonotype was observed a few times. This sequence joins TRBV12-3 or TRBV12-4 and TRBJ2-2; no clear D gene. The CDR3 totals 12 residues. Deletions cut 7 bases from V and 1 base from J, with 4 bases between. The CDR3 sequence is CASKKNTGELFF. The CDR3 bases are TGTGCCAGCAAAAAGAACACCGGGGAGCTGTTTTTT.

The chain combines TRBV30 with TRBJ1-5, with a possible D match to TRBD1 (5 bases). This CDR3 region has 15 residues. Trimming stripped 0 bases from V and 0 bases from J, with 9 bases between. Per germline, CDR1 GTSNPN and CDR2 SVGIG (reference sequence). CDR3 nucleotide sequence: TGTGCCTGGAGTGTACCGGGGGATAGCAATCAGCCCCAGCATTTT. Encoded protein: CAWSVPGDSNQPQHF.

The gene calls are TRBV4-1 and TRBJ2-1; 8 positions match TRBD2. Germline V gives CDR1 MGHRA, CDR2 YSYEKL. J lost 0 bases, V lost 0 bases, and 4 bases had no gene match. The CDR3 is 17 residues long. The CDR3 nucleotides are TGCGCCAGCAGCCAAGAGAGCGGGAGCAGCTCCTACAATGAGCAGTTCTTC. Translated, it gives CASSQESGSSSYNEQFF.

The rearrangement links TRBV5-1 to TRBJ1-1; D unresolved. The CDR3 is 13 amino acids. Trimming pared 0 bases from V and 4 bases from J, leaving 7 bases between. Germline-derived CDR1 and CDR2 are SGHRS and YFSETQ. CDR3 DNA: TGCGCCAGCAGCTTGGGCGGGCCCACTGAAGCTTTCTTT. Encoded protein: CASSLGGPTEAFF.

At least ten counts were recorded for this clonotype. The chain employs TRBV4-2 and TRBJ2-1; D gene uncertain. The CDR3 spans 13 residues. Trimming stripped 3 bases from V and 8 bases from J, with 11 bases between. Germline V gene lookup returns CDR1 LGHNA and CDR2 YNFKEQ. CDR3 protein: CASSHGVVDEQFF. CDR3 coding DNA: TGTGCCAGCAGCCACGGCGTGGTAGATGAGCAGTTCTTC.

V and J are TRBV20-1 and TRBJ1-2; D is undetermined. Trimming cost V 3 bases and J 8 bases, with 16 bases left between them. In germline, CDR1 is DFQATT, CDR2 SNEGSKA (reference sequence). The CDR3 length is 13 residues. CDR3 amino acids: CSARVPQAGGYTF. CDR3 coding DNA: TGCAGTGCTAGGGTGCCCCAGGCGGGGGGCTACACCTTC.

The V gene is TRBV20-1, the J gene TRBJ1-1, with D tentatively TRBD1 (5 bases). CDR1 DFQATT and CDR2 SNEGSKA come from the germline V gene (reference sequence). The germline V and J ends were trimmed by 2 bases and 3 bases, with 13 bases remaining between them. This CDR3 is built from 14 residues. CDR3 sequence: CSARRVSGHTEAFF. In DNA, the CDR3 is TGCAGTGCTAGACGGGTTTCGGGGCACACTGAAGCTTTCTTT.

The V gene is TRBV29-1, the J gene TRBJ1-1; TRBD1 aligns across 7 bases. CDR3 size: 14 residues. With 6 bases clipped from V and 8 bases from J, the junction kept 15 bases outside the gene matches. Germline V gives CDR1 SQVTM, CDR2 ANQGSEA. As DNA, the CDR3 is TGCAGCGTGGTAGGACAGGCGGCGAACGCCGAAGCTTTCTTT. It encodes CSVVGQAANAEAFF.

The J gene is TRBJ2-3, the V gene TRBV30; 8 nucleotides line up with TRBD1. The J segment lost 2 bases and the V segment lost 7 bases, leaving 11 bases of the junction unmatched. In germline, CDR1 is GTSNPN, CDR2 SVGIG (reference sequence). The length of the CDR3 is 15 residues. The CDR3 DNA reads TGTGCCTCGACGAGGACAGGGACGCTCACAGATACGCAGTATTTT. The encoded protein is CASTRTGTLTDTQYF.

This clonotype turned up a few times. The chain has TRBV5-1 and TRBJ2-2; D ambiguous. Germline-derived CDR1 and CDR2 are SGHRS and YFSETQ. This CDR3 spans 15 amino acids. V shed 1 base and J shed 3 bases, with 10 bases lying between them. The CDR3 region has the DNA TGCGCCAGCAGCTTGAAGGGATGGGACACCGGGGAGCTGTTTTTT. Translating it yields CASSLKGWDTGELFF.

At least ten counts were recorded for this clonotype. The rearrangement uses TRBV11-2 and TRBJ2-1; no clear D. The CDR3 has 14 residues. The germline V gene encodes CDR1 SGHAT and CDR2 FQNNGV. V shed 5 bases and J shed 10 bases, with 18 bases lying between them. CDR3 protein: CASSPGVVALEQFF. CDR3 in DNA: TGTGCCAGCAGCCCGGGCGTTGTGGCCCTCGAGCAGTTCTTC.

This sequence joins TRBV10-3 and TRBJ2-2; TRBD2 might be the D (5 bases). This CDR3 is 13 amino acids long. Trimming took 6 bases from V and 2 from J, leaving 7 bases between them. The germline CDR1 and CDR2 sequences are ENHRY and SYGVKD. Written as DNA, the CDR3 is TGTGCCATCAGCGGACTCAACACCGGGGAGCTGTTTTTT. Encoded protein: CAISGLNTGELFF.

A note on this clonotype: Compared with germline, one end of the junction differs, possibly owing to a read error. The chain couples TRBV7-9 to TRBJ2-3; D remains ambiguous. CDR1 SEHNR and CDR2 FQNEAQ come from the germline V gene (reference sequence). This CDR3 contains 11 residues. The CDR3 region has the DNA TGTGCCTGCAGCTTCACAGATACGCAGTATTTT. Protein product: CACSFTDTQYF.

This clonotype was recorded many times. The chain recombines TRBV5-1 with TRBJ1-6, with no clear D. Germline lookup yields CDR1 SGHRS and CDR2 YFSETQ. The V end lost 2 bases, the J end lost 5 bases, and 8 bases lay between the germline ends. The CDR3 extends over 14 amino acids. The CDR3: CASSLTGDNSPLHF. CDR3 sequence (DNA): TGCGCCAGCAGCTTAACCGGGGATAATTCACCCCTCCACTTT.

This clonotype was detected ten times or more. The chain uses TRBV9 and TRBJ2-7; 7 bases line up with TRBD1. The CDR3 is 14 amino acids. Looked up from germline, CDR1 is SGDLS and CDR2 is YYNGEE. With 0 bases clipped from V and 7 bases from J, the junction kept 7 bases outside the gene matches. The CDR3 DNA reads TGTGCCAGCAGCGTAGAAGCAGGGGGATGGGAGCAGTACTTC. Its translation is CASSVEAGGWEQYF.

The sample holds a few counts of this clonotype. The J gene is TRBJ2-1, the V gene TRBV10-3, with D possibly TRBD1 on 6 matching bases. Trimming took off 3 bases at V and 1 base at J, with 10 bases between the two ends. CDR1 is ENHRY, CDR2 SYGVKD, per germline. This CDR3 has 15 residues. The CDR3 is CAISESGESYNEQFF. CDR3 coding DNA: TGTGCCATCAGTGAATCAGGGGAATCCTACAATGAGCAGTTCTTC.

This clonotype was observed many times. The J gene is TRBJ2-3, the V gene TRBV7-2; 8 bases are shared with TRBD2. CDR1 and CDR2 from the germline V gene are SGHTA and FQGNSA. V lost 5 bases to trimming and J lost 5 bases; unmatched junction nucleotides: 9. This CDR3 is 15 amino acids long. CDR3 bases: TGTGCCAGCAGCACCGGGGGGGCAGTACTAGATACGCAGTATTTT. Translating gives CASSTGGAVLDTQYF.

This clonotype was seen only a few times. The rearrangement uses TRBV15 and TRBJ1-2; no clear D. Trimming shortened V by 3 bases and J by 3 bases, and 11 bases separated the two germline ends. Germline V gene lookup returns CDR1 LNHNV and CDR2 YYDKDF (reference sequence). The CDR3 contains 14 residues. CDR3 sequence reads: CATSSGRSYYGYTF. CDR3 nucleotides: TGTGCCACCAGCAGCGGTCGCAGCTACTATGGCTACACCTTC. Combining the CDR3 with reference TRBV15 and TRBJ1-2 gives the whole variable domain DAMVIQNPRYQVTQFGKPVTLSCSQTLNHNVMYWYQQKSSQAPKLLFHYYDKDFNNEADTPDNFQSRRPNTSFCFLDIRSPGLGDTAMYLCATSSGRSYYGYTFGSGTRLTVV.

This CDR3 is CSARDRFQDYINEQFF. CDR3 coding DNA: TGCAGTGCTAGAGATCGCTTTCAGGACTACATCAATGAGCAGTTCTTC. J is TRBJ2-1 and V is TRBV20-1; TRBD2 is a possible D gene (6 bases). The CDR3 consists of 16 residues. Germline CDR1 is DFQATT and CDR2 is SNEGSKA (reference sequence). Trimming removed 0 bases from V and 6 bases from J, with 18 bases in between.

This chain connects TRBV29-1 to TRBJ2-7; D may be TRBD2 (7 bases). Germline lookup yields CDR1 SQVTM and CDR2 ANQGSEA. Trimming removed 4 bases at V and 0 bases at J, with 10 bases between. This CDR3 comprises 13 residues. CDR3 coding DNA: TGCAGCGTTGGCGGGGGCTACTCCTACGAGCAGTACTTC. Translation gives CSVGGGYSYEQYF.

The chain uses TRBV12-3 or TRBV12-4 and TRBJ2-1; TRBD1 agrees at 12 bases. The CDR3 loop spans 16 amino acids. With V trimmed by 8 bases and J by 6 bases, 11 bases remained unmatched. CDR3 nucleotide sequence: TGTGCCAGCTCATTCACGGGACAGGGGGCGCGCAATGAGCAGTTCTTC. Translation: CASSFTGQGARNEQFF.

This chain connects TRBV5-8 to TRBJ2-4; D is unresolved. V dropped 3 bases and J dropped 0 bases, with 10 bases sitting between them. Germline values: CDR1 SGHTS, CDR2 YDEGEE. The CDR3 has 15 residues. The CDR3 loop reads CASSSAEPAKNIQYF. The CDR3 DNA follows: TGTGCCAGCAGCTCGGCCGAGCCAGCCAAAAACATTCAGTACTTC.

The rearrangement uses TRBV20-1 and TRBJ1-5; TRBD1 is a possible D gene (6 bases). The CDR3 covers 14 residues. Germline V gene lookup returns CDR1 DFQATT and CDR2 SNEGSKA (reference sequence). Trimming removed 0 bases from V and 7 bases from J, with 13 bases in between. Here the CDR3 DNA reads TGCAGTGCTAGAGAAGGGGCAGGGGTCCAGCCCCAGCATTTT. This encodes CSAREGAGVQPQHF.

This clonotype was picked up a small number of times. The genes are TRBV5-1 and TRBJ2-1; D is perhaps TRBD2 (5 bases). V lost 0 bases and J lost 8, with 9 bases in between. The germline V gene encodes CDR1 SGHRS and CDR2 YFSETQ. CDR3 length: 13 residues. In DNA form, the CDR3 reads TGCGCCAGCAGCTTGGTTTCCGGGGATGAGCAGTTCTTC. It encodes CASSLVSGDEQFF.

The chain links TRBV2 to TRBJ2-5, with a tentative D call TRBD2 (6 bases). In germline, CDR1 is SNHLY, CDR2 FYNNEI. The CDR3 runs 12 residues. V shed 3 bases and J shed 10 bases, with 12 bases lying between them. CDR3 region: CASSESGEDQYF. The CDR3 DNA reads TGTGCCAGCAGTGAGAGTGGGGAGGACCAGTACTTC.